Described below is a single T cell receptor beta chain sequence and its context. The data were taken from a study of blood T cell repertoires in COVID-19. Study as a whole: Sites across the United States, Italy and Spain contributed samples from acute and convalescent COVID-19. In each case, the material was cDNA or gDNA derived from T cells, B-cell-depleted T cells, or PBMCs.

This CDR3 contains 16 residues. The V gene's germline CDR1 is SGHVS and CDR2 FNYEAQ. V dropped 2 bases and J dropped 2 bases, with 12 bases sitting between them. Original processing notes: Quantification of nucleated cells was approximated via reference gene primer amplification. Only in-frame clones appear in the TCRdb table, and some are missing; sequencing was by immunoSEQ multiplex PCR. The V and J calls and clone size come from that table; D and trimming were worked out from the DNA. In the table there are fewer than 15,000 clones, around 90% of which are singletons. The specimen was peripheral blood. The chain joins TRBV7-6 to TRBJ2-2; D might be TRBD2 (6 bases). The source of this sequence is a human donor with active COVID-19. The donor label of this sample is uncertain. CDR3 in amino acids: CASSLRRGPNTGELFF. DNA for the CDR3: TGTGCCAGCAGCTTAAGGCGGGGCCCTAACACCGGGGAGCTGTTTTTT.